The 5 T cell receptor beta chains listed next were all sequenced from one sample in a study of type 1 regulatory T cells. Regarding the study as a whole: Compared with non-type 1 regulatory T cells, type 1 regulatory T cells showed a more restricted TCR repertoire.

TCRdb processed the reads anew with MiXCR; each CDR3 protein has one entry. The sample contains 70,000 or so distinct CDR3 sequences, about a fifth of which appear only once. These receptors' targets are unknown. The sequenced material came from cultured type 1 regulatory T (Tr1) cells, either the whole culture or a sorted fraction (not recorded which). All receptors come from a human donor in good health.

The V call is TRBV28, the J call TRBJ2-1; D remains unclear. V was cut by 4 bases and J by 8 bases, with 15 bases left in between. Germline CDR1 and CDR2: MDHEN and SYDVKM. This CDR3 spans 14 amino acids. In nucleotides, the CDR3 is TGTGCCAGCAGTTCATCCTTACTTATACATGAGCAGTTCTTC. Amino acids: CASSSSLLIHEQFF.

J is TRBJ2-3 and V is TRBV5-1; D might be TRBD2 (5 bases). The CDR3 is 11 amino acids. Trimming shortened V by 7 bases and J by 4 bases, and 7 bases separated the two germline ends. Germline V gene data show CDR1 as SGHRS and CDR2 as YFSETQ. As DNA, the CDR3 is TGCGCCAGCGCGGGTGCAGATACGCAGTATTTT. Protein sequence: CASAGADTQYF.

This rearrangement joins TRBV12-3 or TRBV12-4 to TRBJ2-2; 9 bases fit TRBD2. The CDR3 has 14 residues. CDR3 nucleotide sequence: TGTGCGTGGCTAGCGGGGAGGAAGGCCGGGGAGCTGTTTTTT. As protein: CAWLAGRKAGELFF.

Details on this clonotype: One junction end does not reproduce the germline sequence, and a read error may be involved. The chain links TRBV20-1 to TRBJ2-3, with TRBD2 matching over 12 bases. The germline V gene encodes CDR1 DFQATT and CDR2 SNEGSKA (reference sequence). This CDR3 region has 16 residues. This chain's CDR3 is CSARVASGRATDAQYF. In DNA, the CDR3 is TGCAGTGCTAGGGTAGCTAGCGGGAGGGCGACAGATGCGCAGTATTTT.

This clonotype occurred a few times. The CDR3 loop reads CASSAGTGDEQYF. The CDR3 DNA reads TGTGCCAGCAGCGCGGGGACAGGGGACGAGCAGTACTTC. The gene calls are TRBV7-3 and TRBJ2-7, with 10 positions matching TRBD1. The CDR3 consists of 13 residues. Per germline, CDR1 SGHTA and CDR2 FQGTGA. The J segment lost 5 bases and the V segment lost 5 bases, leaving 3 bases of the junction unmatched.